What follows is one TCR beta chain and its context. The CDR3 covers 14 residues. Trimming took off 6 bases at V and 0 bases at J, with 12 bases between the two ends. Germline assignment: CDR1 MNHEY and CDR2 SMNVEV (reference sequence). This specimen comes from a study of OX40 agonist ivuxolimab in advanced cancers. About the study: Ivuxolimab, an agonist antibody against OX40 (CD134), was given to patients. Patients received intravenous ivuxolimab every 2 weeks at 0.01 to 10 mg/kg. One patient with hepatocellular carcinoma and two with cutaneous melanoma, three in all, had partial responses.

Exclusion applied to patients with autoimmune disease history or systemic immunosuppression. Measured with immunoSEQ multiplex PCR; TCRdb has only the in-frame clones, and not every one. This sample has about 120,000 clones; more than 80% occur once, and the top ten carry around 0.57%. The chain recombines TRBV27 with TRBJ2-7, with D perhaps being TRBD1 or TRBD2 (6 bases each). The starting material was CD4+ or CD8+ T cells sorted from blood, obtained in a trial of the OX40 agonist ivuxolimab. This TCR derives from an adult with an advanced solid tumor such as melanoma, head and neck, liver or kidney cancer. The CDR3: CASSPRDTSYEQYF. In nucleotides, the CDR3 is TGTGCCAGCAGCCCGCGGGACACCTCCTACGAGCAGTACTTC.